This TCR beta chain originates from a study of T cells in Graves' hyperthyroidism and ophthalmopathy. General study findings and limits: Most expanded thyroid clonotypes above 0.001 also appeared in blood.

This clonotype was seen a few times. Its specificity is unknown. What was amplified from RNA transcripts were TCR beta CDR3 regions. In the first-round RT-PCR of the TCR CDR3, the HTBI primer set was used. TCRdb re-called the multiplex PCR reads through MiXCR, storing one row per CDR3 protein. Among a few hundred thousand distinct CDR3 sequences listed, more than 12% were seen once. This receptor was taken from a woman under 40 with Graves' hyperthyroidism. Sequences were obtained from blood.

CDR3 residues: CASSLAGGGLDTQYF. DNA for the CDR3: TGTGCCAGCAGTTTAGCGGGAGGGGGGTTAGATACGCAGTATTTT. The J gene is TRBJ2-3, the V gene TRBV12-3 or TRBV12-4; perhaps TRBD2 as D (7 bases). This CDR3 is built from 15 residues. The ends were cut back, 0 bases at V and 5 bases at J, with 12 bases in the middle.